Listed here are 30 T cell receptor beta chains from one sample, sequenced in a study of shared clonotypes between healthy human individuals. TCRdb keeps only in-frame clones here, not all; method: immunoSEQ multiplex PCR. Of some 1.4 million clones listed, about 96% are singletons. The specimen was naive CD4+ T cells sorted from blood. Stated subset: CD45RA+ positively selected. The origin of the receptors is a man under 40 in good health.

The J gene is TRBJ2-7, the V gene TRBV10-1; D is uncertain. The CDR3 spans 15 residues. CDR1 is WNHNN, CDR2 SYGVQD, per germline (reference sequence). Trimming took 0 bases from V and 1 from J, leaving 10 bases between them. In DNA form, the CDR3 reads TGCGCCAGCAGTGAGTCCCGGGCCTCATCCTACGAGCAGTACTTC. Its translation is CASSESRASSYEQYF.

The DNA for the CDR3 is TGTGCCAGCAGTATGAGACAGGGGGCGTACGAGCAGTACTTC. This encodes CASSMRQGAYEQYF. The chain uses TRBV27 and TRBJ2-7, with 10 bases matching TRBD1. Germline trimming cut 5 bases from V and 4 bases from J; bases unmatched to any gene: 5. Germline CDR1 and CDR2: MNHEY and SMNVEV (reference sequence). The CDR3 has 14 amino acids.

Remarks on this clone: Within the sample, other DNA sequences also encode this same CDR3. The rearrangement joins TRBV27 to TRBJ2-1, with D hard to call. Germline lookup yields CDR1 MNHEY and CDR2 SMNVEV (reference sequence). V was cut by 3 bases and J by 4 bases, with 7 bases left in between. The CDR3 has 13 residues. The CDR3 DNA sequence: TGTGCCAGCAGTTTGAATAGATACAATGAGCAGTTCTTC. It translates to CASSLNRYNEQFF.

The V and J genes are TRBV29-1 and TRBJ2-2, with 7 bases fitting TRBD1. After removal of 5 bases from V and 6 bases from J, the junction contained 18 bases not matched to a gene. CDR3 length: 17 amino acids. Germline values: CDR1 SQVTM, CDR2 ANQGSEA. The CDR3 sequence: CSVSSSGTVLASGELFF. CDR3 in DNA: TGCAGCGTTTCATCCTCCGGGACAGTCTTAGCATCCGGGGAGCTGTTTTTT.

The chain recombines TRBV5-4 with TRBJ2-5; 7 bases map to TRBD1. The CDR3 runs to 14 residues. J was trimmed by 2 bases and V by 5 bases; bases with no gene match: 6. Germline V CDR1 and CDR2: SGHNT, YYREEE (reference sequence). In DNA form, the CDR3 reads TGTGCCAGCAGAGAGGGACAGTCTCAAGAGACCCAGTACTTC. Translated: CASREGQSQETQYF.

V usage is TRBV11-2 and J usage is TRBJ2-5; weak D call: TRBD2 (7 bases). This CDR3 is 17 amino acids long. Trimming cost V 2 bases and J 0 bases, with 16 bases left between them. Germline loops: CDR1 SGHAT, CDR2 FQNNGV. CDR3 in DNA: TGTGCCAGCAGCTTACGGTGGGGGGGCCCTTACCAAGAGACCCAGTACTTC. This gives the protein CASSLRWGGPYQETQYF.

The chain couples TRBV7-2 to TRBJ2-1; no clear D. This CDR3 comprises 12 residues. Germline V CDR1 and CDR2: SGHTA, FQGNSA. Trimming stripped 0 bases from V and 10 bases from J, with 7 bases between. CDR3 nucleotides: TGTGCCAGCAGCTTAGCCCCGGGCGAGCAGTTCTTC. Its protein product is CASSLAPGEQFF.

This clone was found once. One end of the junction is discordant with germline, which a read error may explain. This chain joins TRBV5-1 and TRBJ1-5; 10 positions match TRBD1. The length of the CDR3 is 17 residues. CDR1 and CDR2 from the germline V gene are SGHRS and YFSETQ. The CDR3 sequence is CASRLGGQGDLHQPQHF. CDR3 in DNA: TGCGCCAGCAGATTGGGAGGACAGGGGGACTTACATCAGCCCCAGCATTTT.

In this sample, this clone turned up a few times. The chain joins TRBV5-1 to TRBJ1-1, with 8 bases aligning to TRBD1. The germline V gene encodes CDR1 SGHRS and CDR2 YFSETQ. The CDR3 is 15 residues long. V was pared by 4 bases and J by 1 base, with 6 bases of the junction left unmatched. CDR3 sequence: CASSQGQGGNTEAFF. In nucleotides, the CDR3 is TGCGCCAGCAGCCAAGGACAGGGAGGGAACACTGAAGCTTTCTTT.

In this sample, this clone turned up once. The chain joins TRBV7-9 to TRBJ2-1; D possibly corresponds to TRBD1 (5 bases). The CDR3 loop spans 15 amino acids. Germline V CDR1 and CDR2: SEHNR, FQNEAQ (reference sequence). Trimming cost V 7 bases and J 4 bases, with 17 bases left between them. The CDR3 region has the DNA TGTGCCAGCACCCCCCAGGGTGTGACGTACAATGAGCAGTTCTTC. Its translation is CASTPQGVTYNEQFF.

V gene TRBV28 combines with J gene TRBJ2-2; 10 nucleotides align to TRBD1. The CDR3 totals 15 residues. After removal of 5 bases from V and 7 bases from J, the junction contained 7 bases not matched to a gene. In germline, CDR1 is MDHEN, CDR2 SYDVKM. CDR3 protein: CASSQRQGASGELFF. In nucleotides, the CDR3 is TGTGCCAGCAGTCAGAGACAGGGGGCTAGCGGGGAGCTGTTTTTT.

This chain joins TRBV5-4 and TRBJ1-6; TRBD1 is a possible D gene (5 bases). Germline assignment: CDR1 SGHNT and CDR2 YYREEE (reference sequence). The V gene lost 2 bases and the J gene lost 6 bases, with 15 bases spanning the gap. The CDR3 extends over 16 amino acids. The CDR3 nucleotides are TGTGCCAGCAGCTTTATGGCAGGGAGGAGTAATTCACCCCTCCACTTT. Its protein is CASSFMAGRSNSPLHF. Together with reference TRBV5-4 and TRBJ1-6, the CDR3 gives the full variable domain: ETGVTQSPTHLIKTRGQQVTLRCSSQSGHNTVSWYQQALGQGPQFIFQYYREEENGRGNFPPRFSGLQFPNYSSELNVNALELDDSALYLCASSFMAGRSNSPLHFGNGTRLTVT.

This clone has just one count. The rearrangement links TRBV5-1 to TRBJ2-7, with 8 bases that match TRBD1. V was pared by 6 bases and J by 6 bases, with 11 bases of the junction left unmatched. The CDR3 is made up of 14 amino acids. Germline lookup yields CDR1 SGHRS and CDR2 YFSETQ. For the CDR3, the DNA is TGCGCCAGCAACCCCGGGACAGGAGAGACCGAGCAGTACTTC. This encodes CASNPGTGETEQYF.

The chain uses TRBV9 and TRBJ2-7; maybe TRBD2 (6 bases). Germline values: CDR1 SGDLS, CDR2 YYNGEE. The CDR3 contains 16 residues. V dropped 3 bases and J dropped 4 bases, with 20 bases sitting between them. The CDR3 DNA sequence: TGTGCCAGCAGCGCTACACTAGCTGGAGCCAGATACGAGCAGTACTTC. Its translation is CASSATLAGARYEQYF.

V usage is TRBV7-8 and J usage is TRBJ2-5; no reliable D call. V lost 5 bases and J lost 2, with 9 bases in between. Germline CDR1 reads SGHVS; CDR2 reads FQNEAQ. The CDR3 runs to 13 residues. CDR3 residues: CASSPTDQETQYF. The CDR3 coding sequence is TGTGCCAGCAGCCCGACGGATCAAGAGACCCAGTACTTC.

The gene calls are TRBV28 and TRBJ2-3, with a tentative D call TRBD2 (6 bases). Germline V CDR1 and CDR2: MDHEN, SYDVKM. V gave up 6 bases and J gave up 10 bases, with 14 bases separating them. This CDR3 is 12 amino acids long. As DNA, the CDR3 is TGTGCCAGCAGATCGACTAGTAGGGCGCAGTATTTT. This codes for CASRSTSRAQYF.

The sample holds one count of this clone. The CDR3 DNA reads as TGCGCCAGCAGCCAAGCCCCGGGACTAGGGGTGGAGACCCAGTACTTC. Residues: CASSQAPGLGVETQYF. The chain joins TRBV4-3 to TRBJ2-5, with 8 nucleotides matching TRBD2. Germline assignment: CDR1 LGHNA and CDR2 YSLEER. This CDR3 is 16 amino acids long. V was clipped by 1 base and J by 5 bases; unmatched bases: 9.

CDR3 DNA sequence: TGCGCCAGCAGCCCGGGTGAGGGGTCGAGTTATGGCTACACCTTC. It encodes CASSPGEGSSYGYTF. The chain uses TRBV5-1 and TRBJ1-2; a possible D gene is TRBD1 (5 bases). Looked up from germline, CDR1 is SGHRS and CDR2 is YFSETQ. Between the trimmed V and J ends, which lost 4 bases and 5 bases, there was a span of 18 bases. CDR3 length: 15 residues.

The chain couples TRBV7-9 to TRBJ2-3; 11 nucleotides align to TRBD2. The CDR3 runs to 19 residues. The V gene end was trimmed by 1 base and the J gene end by 1 base; junction bases not matched to a gene: 10. Germline CDR1 is SEHNR and CDR2 is FQNEAQ (reference sequence). CDR3 protein: CASSLGLSGRAGGTDTQYF. The CDR3 nucleotides read TGTGCCAGCAGCTTAGGACTTAGCGGGAGGGCCGGGGGCACAGATACGCAGTATTTT.

The V gene is TRBV10-3, the J gene TRBJ2-5; a weak D match, TRBD1 (7 bases). Germline V gene sequence: CDR1 ENHRY, CDR2 SYGVKD. CDR3 size: 15 residues. V was cut by 5 bases and J by 3 bases, with 16 bases left in between. CDR3 region: CAISRDREAKETQYF. DNA for the CDR3: TGTGCCATCAGTCGTGACAGGGAGGCTAAAGAGACCCAGTACTTC.

This chain joins TRBV5-3 and TRBJ2-7; TRBD1 matches at 8 bases. TRBV5-3 falls under the ORF class, with uncertain function. Trimming cost V 8 bases and J 5 bases; bases outside gene matches: 12. This CDR3 is 14 amino acids long. The CDR3 here is CASSWTGSRNEQYF. The CDR3 region has the DNA TGTGCCAGCAGTTGGACAGGGAGTCGCAACGAGCAGTACTTC.

The J gene is TRBJ1-1, the V gene TRBV6-1; the D is unclear. The germline gives CDR1 MNHNS, CDR2 SASEGT. The CDR3 length is 13 residues. V dropped 4 bases and J dropped 4 bases, with 10 bases sitting between them. The CDR3 DNA is TGTGCCAGCAGTGCGCTATTGGGCACTGAAGCTTTCTTT. It codes for CASSALLGTEAFF.

The V and J genes are TRBV19 and TRBJ2-7; 10 nucleotides line up with TRBD2. J gave up 3 bases and V 5 bases, and 4 bases lay outside the gene matches. The CDR3 contains 14 residues. Germline lookup yields CDR1 LNHDA and CDR2 SQIVND (reference sequence). CDR3 sequence reads: CASSSIAGGYEQYF. The CDR3 DNA is TGTGCCAGTAGTTCAATAGCGGGAGGCTACGAGCAGTACTTC.

Here the CDR3 DNA reads TGCGCCAGCAGCCCTGGACCCGGCTCTGGGGCCAACGTCCTGACTTTC. Its translation: CASSPGPGSGANVLTF. The V call is TRBV5-1, the J call TRBJ2-6; D unclear. The V end lost 4 bases, the J end lost 0 bases, and 11 bases lay between the germline ends. The germline V gene encodes CDR1 SGHRS and CDR2 YFSETQ. The CDR3 sequence is 16 residues long.

V gene TRBV28 combines with J gene TRBJ1-1, with D tentatively TRBD1 (5 bases). V was trimmed by 6 bases and J by 3 bases, leaving 17 bases between them. Germline-derived CDR1 and CDR2 are MDHEN and SYDVKM. CDR3 length equals 15 residues. The CDR3 reads CASRPRGVGDTEAFF. CDR3 nucleotide sequence: TGTGCCAGCAGACCCCGAGGGGTCGGGGACACTGAAGCTTTCTTT.

CDR3 sequence: CASSQDDLGLLSSGANVLTF. CDR3 nucleotide sequence: TGCGCCAGCAGCCAAGATGATTTGGGCCTGCTTAGCTCTGGGGCCAACGTCCTGACTTTC. The chain joins TRBV4-3 to TRBJ2-6; the D is unclear. The CDR3 sequence is 20 residues long. The germline gives CDR1 LGHNA, CDR2 YSLEER. Trimming shortened V by 0 bases and J by 0 bases, and 18 bases separated the two germline ends.

Only one count was recorded for this clone. The chain uses TRBV5-1 and TRBJ2-7, with TRBD2 identical over 8 bases. From germline, CDR1 is SGHRS and CDR2 YFSETQ. The CDR3 length is 15 residues. J gave up 5 bases and V 4 bases, and 11 bases lay outside the gene matches. This chain's CDR3 is CASSNGRDRGHEQYF. CDR3 nucleotides: TGCGCCAGCAGCAACGGGAGGGACCGAGGGCACGAGCAGTACTTC.

This clone appeared a single time. This rearrangement joins TRBV6-5 to TRBJ2-1; 11 bases are a match to TRBD2. There are 15 residues in the CDR3. V dropped 4 bases and J dropped 9; count of bases not matched to a gene: 8. Germline-derived CDR1 and CDR2 are MNHEY and SVGAGI. The chain's CDR3 is CASSSVAGGMGEQFF. For the CDR3, the DNA is TGTGCCAGCAGTTCCGTAGCGGGAGGGATGGGTGAGCAGTTCTTC.

The V call is TRBV7-9, the J call TRBJ2-1; 10 nucleotides agree with TRBD2. V gave up 1 base and J gave up 6 bases; unmatched junction bases: 9. The CDR3 runs 17 residues. CDR1 and CDR2 (germline): SEHNR, FQNEAQ (reference sequence). The CDR3, as DNA: TGTGCCAGCAGCTTAGGCTTTAGCGGGAGGAGAGGCAATGAGCAGTTCTTC. Translated: CASSLGFSGRRGNEQFF. Drawing the rest from reference TRBV7-9 and TRBJ2-1, the complete variable domain is DTGVSQNPRHKITKRGQNVTFRCDPISEHNRLYWYRQTLGQGPEFLTYFQNEAQLEKSRLLSDRFSAERPKGSFSTLEIQRTEQGDSAMYLCASSLGFSGRRGNEQFFGPGTRLTVL.

The V call is TRBV18, the J call TRBJ2-7, with TRBD1 matching over 11 bases. This CDR3 has 17 residues. The germline CDR1 and CDR2 sequences are KGHSH and LQKENI. V shed 1 base and J 2 bases; nucleotides not matched to a gene: 7. The CDR3 region is CASSPLGTGGTTYEQYF. CDR3 DNA: TGTGCCAGCTCACCACTAGGGACAGGGGGTACAACCTACGAGCAGTACTTC. The full variable domain, with the rest looked up from reference TRBV18 and TRBJ2-7, is NAGVMQNPRHLVRRRGQEARLRCSPMKGHSHVYWYRQLPEEGLKFMVYLQKENIIDESGMPKERFSAEFPKEGPSILRIQQVVRGDSAAYFCASSPLGTGGTTYEQYFGPGTRLTVT.